This T cell receptor (beta chain) was sequenced during a study of T cell responses to AZD1222 COVID-19 vaccine. The data were produced by immunoSEQ multiplex PCR, yet TCRdb's version contains in-frame clones alone and is incomplete. In the table there are tens of thousands of clones, about nine tenths of which are singletons. The ends were cut back, 3 bases at V and 0 bases at J, with 9 bases in the middle. The CDR3 covers 15 residues. The germline gives CDR1 LNHNV, CDR2 YYDKDF (reference sequence). The receptor was derived from an adult who received the AZD1222 COVID-19 vaccine. J is TRBJ1-3 and V is TRBV15; unclear D gene. Sequences were derived from peripheral blood, sampled 28 days after the second AZD1222 dose. Here the CDR3 DNA reads TGTGCCACCAGCAGGTACTCTGTCTCTGGAAACACCATATATTTT. Encoded protein: CATSRYSVSGNTIYF. Based on the CDR3 plus reference TRBV15 and TRBJ1-3, the full variable domain is DAMVIQNPRYQVTQFGKPVTLSCSQTLNHNVMYWYQQKSSQAPKLLFHYYDKDFNNEADTPDNFQSRRPNTSFCFLDIRSPGLGDTAMYLCATSRYSVSGNTIYFGEGSWLTVV.